This entry lists 28 T cell receptor beta chains sequenced from one sample in a study of blood T cell repertoires in COVID-19. Repertoires were generated with immunoSEQ multiplex PCR, while TCRdb's copy carries only in-frame clones and drops some. Of about 260,000 clones in the sample, 80% to 90% are singletons; the top ten hold roughly 2.5%. Specimen: PBMCs or T cells enriched from blood (not recorded which). Every receptor here comes from a woman between 18 and 29 years old who had recovered from COVID-19.

The J gene is TRBJ2-1, the V gene TRBV7-3, with D possibly TRBD2 on 5 matching bases. V was cut by 5 bases and J by 8 bases, with 13 bases left in between. The CDR3 spans 13 residues. CDR1 is SGHTA, CDR2 FQGTGA, per germline. The CDR3 protein is CASSPPGGDEQFF. The DNA for the CDR3 is TGTGCCAGCAGCCCCCCCGGAGGCGATGAGCAGTTCTTC.

The chain employs TRBV28 and TRBJ2-1; D is unclear. The V end was cut by 7 bases, the J end by 8 bases, with 21 bases between. This CDR3 is 15 amino acids long. Germline V lookup: CDR1 MDHEN, CDR2 SYDVKM. CDR3 protein: CASIPPLKTADEQFF. In DNA form, the CDR3 reads TGTGCCAGCATCCCCCCCTTAAAAACAGCCGATGAGCAGTTCTTC.

The chain uses TRBV19 and TRBJ2-1; D ambiguous. The ends were cut back, 1 base at V and 6 bases at J, with 7 bases in the middle. The CDR3 extends over 13 amino acids. Germline CDR1 LNHDA, CDR2 SQIVND (reference sequence). CDR3 sequence: CASSIVTSNEQFF. The DNA for the CDR3 is TGTGCCAGTAGTATAGTGACATCCAATGAGCAGTTCTTC.

This chain uses TRBV19 with TRBJ1-5; no reliable D call. The length of the CDR3 is 16 residues. The germline CDR1 and CDR2 sequences are LNHDA and SQIVND (reference sequence). V was trimmed by 6 bases and J by 8 bases, leaving 23 bases between them. Written as DNA, the CDR3 is TGTGCCAGTAGCCGCGGCTTTAGGGCCCCAGCGGAGCCCCAGCATTTT. Translation: CASSRGFRAPAEPQHF.

The genes are TRBV20-1 and TRBJ1-1, with TRBD1 matching over 8 bases. V lost 6 bases to trimming and J lost 0 bases; unmatched junction nucleotides: 12. The CDR3 length is 16 residues. Germline V lookup: CDR1 DFQATT, CDR2 SNEGSKA (reference sequence). Here the CDR3 reads CSASQQGESMNTEAFF. In DNA form, the CDR3 reads TGCAGTGCAAGTCAACAGGGGGAATCCATGAACACTGAAGCTTTCTTT.

The chain employs TRBV28 and TRBJ2-7, with a tentative D call TRBD2 (7 bases). Per the germline V gene, CDR1 is MDHEN and CDR2 is SYDVKM. V shed 6 bases and J shed 2 bases, with 20 bases lying between them. CDR3 length: 16 residues. The CDR3 DNA follows: TGTGCCAGCAGGCCCCTTGTTGCGGGGGCCCCCTACGAGCAGTACTTC. Translating it yields CASRPLVAGAPYEQYF.

V is TRBV3-1 (or the pseudogene TRBV3-2) and J is TRBJ1-6; 9 positions agree with TRBD1. CDR3 length equals 18 residues. CDR1 and CDR2 (germline): LGHDT, YNNKEL (reference sequence). J lost 2 bases, V lost 4 bases, and 9 bases had no gene match. Here the CDR3 DNA reads TGTGCCAGCAGCCCCCGGGACAGGGTGTCGACCTATAATTCACCCCTCCACTTT. As protein: CASSPRDRVSTYNSPLHF.

For this clone: Other DNA sequences in the sample encode the same CDR3. The chain recombines TRBV11-3 with TRBJ1-1; D call uncertain. The germline CDR1 and CDR2 sequences are SGHNT and YENEEA. Deletions cut 1 base from V and 7 bases from J, with 7 bases between. The CDR3 length is 12 residues. The CDR3 sequence is CASSLGPGEAFF. The CDR3, as DNA: TGTGCCAGCAGCTTAGGTCCGGGTGAAGCTTTCTTT. The whole variable domain, remainder taken from reference TRBV11-3 and TRBJ1-1, is EAGVVQSPRYKIIEKKQPVAFWCNPISGHNTLYWYLQNLGQGPELLIRYENEEAVDDSQLPKDRFSAERLKGVDSTLKIQPAELGDSAVYLCASSLGPGEAFFGQGTRLTVV.

The genes are TRBV27 and TRBJ2-3; 9 positions match TRBD1. V was clipped by 6 bases and J by 7 bases; unmatched bases: 8. This CDR3 is 14 amino acids long. The germline V gene has CDR1 MNHEY and CDR2 SMNVEV (reference sequence). CDR3 sequence reads: CASSPGQGLNTQYF. In DNA form, the CDR3 reads TGTGCCAGCAGCCCGGGACAGGGTCTTAATACGCAGTATTTT.

The V and J genes are TRBV6-5 and TRBJ1-2; tentatively, D is TRBD1 (6 bases). V was trimmed by 6 bases and J by 8 bases, leaving 16 bases between them. CDR3 length: 13 amino acids. The germline V gene encodes CDR1 MNHEY and CDR2 SVGAGI. CDR3 protein: CASRHRESVGYTF. CDR3 sequence (DNA): TGTGCCAGCAGACACAGGGAATCGGTGGGCTACACCTTC.

The genes are TRBV2 and TRBJ1-6, with a weak D call TRBD1 (6 bases). V lost 2 bases to trimming and J lost 7 bases, with 9 bases between them. Germline V gene lookup returns CDR1 SNHLY and CDR2 FYNNEI. The CDR3 is made up of 14 amino acids. DNA of the CDR3: TGTGCCAGCAGTGAAACAGGGACCAATTCACCCCTCCACTTT. It translates to CASSETGTNSPLHF.

The chain uses TRBV19 and TRBJ1-1; 10 bases line up with TRBD1. Per germline, CDR1 LNHDA and CDR2 SQIVND (reference sequence). V was pared by 5 bases and J by 2 bases, with 5 bases of the junction left unmatched. The CDR3 spans 15 residues. The chain's CDR3 is CASSLGTGDNTEAFF. For the CDR3, the DNA is TGTGCCAGTAGTCTTGGGACAGGGGATAACACTGAAGCTTTCTTT.

The chain carries TRBV7-9 and TRBJ2-3; maybe TRBD2 (6 bases). Germline CDR1 reads SEHNR; CDR2 reads FQNEAQ (reference sequence). The ends were cut back, 7 bases at V and 2 bases at J, with 19 bases in the middle. The CDR3 loop spans 16 amino acids. The CDR3 region is CASMSTTGGNTDTQYF. The CDR3 DNA follows: TGTGCCAGCATGTCGACCACCGGGGGAAACACAGATACGCAGTATTTT.

Only one count was recorded for this clone. This chain connects TRBV5-8 to TRBJ1-2; D is uncertain. CDR1 SGHTS and CDR2 YDEGEE come from the germline V gene. Deletions cut 1 base from V and 5 bases from J, with 9 bases between. This CDR3 region has 13 residues. The CDR3 loop reads CASSLQVVYGYTF. In DNA, the CDR3 is TGTGCCAGCAGCTTGCAGGTGGTTTATGGCTACACCTTC. Combining the CDR3 with reference TRBV5-8 and TRBJ1-2 gives the whole variable domain EAGVTQSPTHLIKTRGQQATLRCSPISGHTSVYWYQQALGLGLQFLLWYDEGEERNRGNFPPRFSGRQFPNYSSELNVNALELEDSALYLCASSLQVVYGYTFGSGTRLTVV.

The chain has TRBV6-1 and TRBJ2-7; tentative D call: TRBD2 (6 bases). With 1 base removed from V and 4 bases from J, the gap between germline ends came to 11 bases. The CDR3 covers 14 residues. The germline gives CDR1 MNHNS, CDR2 SASEGT. CDR3 DNA: TGTGCCAGCAGTGAAGGGGGACTGTATTACGAGCAGTACTTC. Its protein product is CASSEGGLYYEQYF.

The gene calls are TRBV5-5 and TRBJ1-2; 8 nucleotides align to TRBD1. Germline V gene sequence: CDR1 SGHKS, CDR2 YYEKEE (reference sequence). The CDR3 sequence is 13 residues long. Losses at the gene ends were 0 bases for V and 9 bases for J; bases not matched to a gene: 4. As DNA, the CDR3 is TGTGCCAGCAGCTTGGAGGACAGGGAGAGCTACACCTTC. The encoded protein is CASSLEDRESYTF.

The chain links TRBV30 to TRBJ1-5; 7 bases map to TRBD1. This CDR3 has 17 residues. Germline CDR1 and CDR2: GTSNPN and SVGIG (reference sequence). J lost 8 bases, V lost 2 bases, and 18 bases had no gene match. The CDR3 sequence: CAWSTNRGVSLGEPQHF. The CDR3 DNA sequence: TGTGCCTGGAGTACTAACAGGGGAGTATCCCTCGGGGAGCCCCAGCATTTT.

V gene TRBV12-5 combines with J gene TRBJ1-5; D is perhaps TRBD1 (6 bases). The CDR3 sequence is 13 residues long. Per germline, CDR1 LGHNT and CDR2 FRNRAP. V was clipped by 9 bases and J by 1 base, with 10 bases between them. CDR3 loop: CASGQGSNQPQHF. CDR3 in DNA: TGTGCTAGCGGTCAGGGGAGCAATCAGCCCCAGCATTTT.

The V call is TRBV19, the J call TRBJ2-7; D is possibly TRBD1 (6 bases). The CDR3 consists of 13 residues. Germline V gene data show CDR1 as LNHDA and CDR2 as SQIVND (reference sequence). Trimming stripped 4 bases from V and 2 bases from J, with 9 bases between. The CDR3 region is CASSTGAPYEQYF. In nucleotides, the CDR3 is TGTGCCAGTAGTACAGGGGCCCCCTACGAGCAGTACTTC.

V usage is TRBV13 and J usage is TRBJ2-1; TRBD2 matches at 9 bases. V lost 5 bases and J lost 3; bases outside the gene matches: 11. CDR1 PRHDT and CDR2 FYEKMQ come from the germline V gene (reference sequence). The CDR3 covers 17 residues. The CDR3 coding sequence is TGTGCCAGCAGCCCACCGATCAGGCGGGGGGGCTACAATGAGCAGTTCTTC. Translated, it gives CASSPPIRRGGYNEQFF.

This rearrangement joins TRBV29-1 to TRBJ2-7; 11 bases fit TRBD2. V was clipped by 7 bases and J by 3 bases; unmatched bases: 5. Looked up from germline, CDR1 is SQVTM and CDR2 is ANQGSEA. The CDR3 runs 13 residues. The CDR3 coding sequence is TGCAGCGGTGTGCTAGCGGGGGGCTACGAGCAGTACTTC. The encoded protein is CSGVLAGGYEQYF.

The gene calls are TRBV25-1 and TRBJ2-2; 10 bases are shared with TRBD1. This CDR3 spans 15 amino acids. The V segment lost 7 bases and the J segment 4 bases; nucleotides outside the gene matches: 6. Germline V gene lookup returns CDR1 MGHDK and CDR2 SYGVNS. CDR3 sequence: CASTRGQGTTGELFF. CDR3 coding DNA: TGTGCCAGCACTAGGGGACAGGGGACCACCGGGGAGCTGTTTTTT.

This rearrangement joins TRBV27 to TRBJ2-7; the D gene is possibly TRBD1 (7 bases). Germline V CDR1 and CDR2: MNHEY, SMNVEV (reference sequence). The CDR3 runs 17 residues. Trimming stripped 2 bases from V and 3 bases from J, with 20 bases between. CDR3 in DNA: TGTGCCAGCAGTTTAGGGCGCGGGGCAGGGGGTCTCTACGAGCAGTACTTC. Translating it yields CASSLGRGAGGLYEQYF.

The gene calls are TRBV5-1 and TRBJ2-3; 9 bases are a match to TRBD1. After removal of 4 bases from V and 6 bases from J, the junction contained 9 bases not matched to a gene. The CDR3 runs to 15 residues. Germline assignment: CDR1 SGHRS and CDR2 YFSETQ. The CDR3 is CASSLGDRVWDTQYF. The CDR3 region has the DNA TGCGCCAGCAGCCTGGGGGACAGGGTGTGGGATACGCAGTATTTT.

This chain joins TRBV14 and TRBJ2-5; D is unclear. CDR3 length equals 19 residues. V lost 2 bases and J lost 0, with 22 bases in between. From germline, CDR1 is SGHDN and CDR2 FVKESK. CDR3 nucleotide sequence: TGTGCCAGCAGCCAAATGGGCGTTTCAGAGCTTTCGTACCAAGAGACCCAGTACTTC. Its translation is CASSQMGVSELSYQETQYF.

The chain combines TRBV10-3 with TRBJ2-5; 7 bases fit TRBD1. This CDR3 is built from 13 residues. Germline V gene lookup returns CDR1 ENHRY and CDR2 SYGVKD. V dropped 4 bases and J dropped 4; count of bases not matched to a gene: 3. This CDR3 reads CAISGQGLETQYF. CDR3 nucleotides: TGTGCCATCAGTGGACAGGGATTAGAGACCCAGTACTTC.

This clone was recorded only once. The chain has TRBV10-3 and TRBJ1-1; TRBD1 agrees at 9 bases. The germline gives CDR1 ENHRY, CDR2 SYGVKD. Trimming removed 7 bases from V and 8 bases from J; junction bases left unmatched: 2. The CDR3 is 11 residues long. CDR3 amino acids: CAIKGQGEAFF. The CDR3 DNA follows: TGTGCCATCAAGGGACAGGGCGAAGCTTTCTTT.

CDR3 sequence: CASSEFSGTGGLYEKLFF. Written as DNA, the CDR3 is TGTGCCAGCAGTGAATTTTCCGGGACAGGGGGCTTATATGAAAAACTGTTTTTT. The genes are TRBV25-1 and TRBJ1-4, with 12 bases that match TRBD1. There are 18 residues in the CDR3. Trimming removed 1 base from V and 6 bases from J; junction bases left unmatched: 9. Germline-derived CDR1 and CDR2 are MGHDK and SYGVNS.